This T cell receptor beta chain stems from a study of shared clonotypes between healthy human individuals. Study context: Participating donors consisted of two women and a few men aged 18 to 49. Regarding the study as a whole: Among donors, the sharing of clonotypes was expected to be influenced by sequencing depth.

Extraction of genomic DNA in unsorted samples used approximately 94 million PBMCs. In regard to this clone: Antigen: not known.

Germline V gene lookup returns CDR1 MNHEY and CDR2 SMNVEV (reference sequence). The CDR3 spans 13 residues. The junction had 3 bases not matched to a gene; V was cut back by 5 bases and J by 7 bases. Source study methods: Without quality scores, immunoSEQ junctional reads could not be filtered like full-length reads. Sequenced by immunoSEQ multiplex PCR; TCRdb stores in-frame clones only, minus some. The V and J calls and clone size come from that table; D and trimming were worked out from the DNA. The table has about 520,000 clones, roughly 80% seen once. Sequenced sample: PBMCs. This TCR was sampled from a woman between 35 and 50 years old in good health. Some clones in this sample may be carry-over from other donors' samples. V gene TRBV27 combines with J gene TRBJ1-5, with TRBD1 matching over 9 bases. The CDR3 sequence: CASSTGGWQPQHF. The DNA of the CDR3 is TGTGCCAGCAGTACAGGGGGCTGGCAGCCCCAGCATTTT.